The 25 T cell receptor beta chains below were found in one sample sequenced in a study of post-analysis software for immune sequencing data. Points from the study as a whole: TRBV segments more frequent in patients than in controls numbered roughly five and included TRBV5-6, TRBV5-1 and TRBV20-1.

Every TCR beta cDNA library bore unique molecular identifiers. TCRdb redid the calling of the PCR reads with MiXCR, one entry per CDR3 protein. In the table there are roughly 540,000 distinct CDR3 sequences, under 40% of which are singletons. These receptors' targets are unknown. Material: blood. These receptors came from a girl younger than 18 with multiple sclerosis.

This clonotype was seen repeatedly, ten times or more. This chain connects TRBV6-5 to TRBJ2-1, with D perhaps being TRBD1 or TRBD2 (5 bases each). Looked up from germline, CDR1 is MNHEY and CDR2 is SVGAGI. Trimming took off 0 bases at V and 3 bases at J, with 18 bases between the two ends. This CDR3 contains 18 residues. This CDR3 reads CASSYSQTGTVIYNEQFF. The CDR3 DNA is TGTGCCAGCAGTTACTCCCAAACCGGGACGGTGATCTACAATGAGCAGTTCTTC.

This clonotype was observed at least ten times. The CDR3 coding sequence is TGCGCCAGCAGCCCTGGAAAGGGACTACCTAACAATGAGCAGTTCTTC. It codes for CASSPGKGLPNNEQFF. The gene calls are TRBV4-1 and TRBJ2-1; 7 bases map to TRBD2. The length of the CDR3 is 16 residues. CDR1 is MGHRA, CDR2 YSYEKL, per germline. Germline trimming cut 4 bases from V and 5 bases from J; bases unmatched to any gene: 11.

This clonotype occurred a few times. The CDR3 nucleotides are TGTGCCAGCATTCCGATGGGGGATACGCAGTATTTT. Translating it yields CASIPMGDTQYF. J is TRBJ2-3 and V is TRBV5-5, with D uncertain. V dropped 6 bases and J dropped 6 bases, with 11 bases sitting between them. This CDR3 has 12 residues. Germline values: CDR1 SGHKS, CDR2 YYEKEE (reference sequence).

The chain recombines TRBV19 with TRBJ2-7, with 9 bases identical to TRBD1. With 5 bases clipped from V and 5 bases from J, the junction kept 7 bases outside the gene matches. In germline, CDR1 is LNHDA, CDR2 SQIVND (reference sequence). The CDR3 is 14 amino acids. The CDR3 coding sequence is TGTGCCAGTAGTCTAGGGACAGGGATGCACGAGCAGTACTTC. As protein: CASSLGTGMHEQYF.

This clonotype has only a few counts. The chain carries TRBV20-1 and TRBJ1-2, with 8 bases fitting TRBD1. Germline V lookup: CDR1 DFQATT, CDR2 SNEGSKA (reference sequence). V was clipped by 3 bases and J by 4 bases; unmatched bases: 4. This CDR3 comprises 13 residues. The CDR3 is CSARMDRVYGYTF. As DNA, the CDR3 is TGCAGTGCTAGGATGGACAGGGTCTATGGCTACACCTTC.

The chain employs TRBV12-3 or TRBV12-4 and TRBJ1-2, with 7 bases fitting TRBD1. J gave up 6 bases and V 7 bases, and 5 bases lay outside the gene matches. This CDR3 is built from 12 residues. DNA of the CDR3: TGTGCCAGCAAGGGGGCACGGAATGGCTACACCTTC. This encodes CASKGARNGYTF.

The chain has TRBV11-2 and TRBJ2-1; 10 nucleotides align to TRBD1. This CDR3 contains 15 residues. V lost 5 bases, J lost 9 bases, and 10 bases stayed unmatched. Per the germline V gene, CDR1 is SGHAT and CDR2 is FQNNGV. The chain's CDR3 is CASSLGQGGYVEQFF. The CDR3 DNA reads as TGTGCCAGCAGCCTTGGACAGGGGGGATACGTTGAGCAGTTCTTC.

The V call is TRBV7-6, the J call TRBJ2-1, with D hard to call. The J call may be wrong; the DNA end is better matched by TRBJ2-7. The CDR3 consists of 13 residues. The germline gives CDR1 SGHVS, CDR2 FNYEAQ. Here the CDR3 DNA reads TGTGCCAGCAGCTTAGTAGAGTACAATGAGCAGTACTTC. Amino acids: CASSLVEYNEQYF.

The rearrangement uses TRBV7-8 and TRBJ2-1; D might be TRBD1 (5 bases). The CDR3 covers 16 residues. The germline gives CDR1 SGHVS, CDR2 FQNEAQ. V lost 3 bases and J lost 0, with 12 bases in between. CDR3 amino acids: CASSLFRATSYNEQFF. The CDR3 coding sequence is TGTGCCAGCAGCTTGTTCAGGGCCACCTCCTACAATGAGCAGTTCTTC.

This clonotype was counted a single time. The junction and the germline gene differ at one end; a read error may be behind it. The gene calls are TRBV3-1 and TRBJ2-7, with D perhaps TRBD2 (5 bases). CDR1 is LGHDT, CDR2 YNNKEL, per germline (reference sequence). The CDR3 length is 14 residues. Here the CDR3 reads CAGSRDYFSYEQYF. Here the CDR3 DNA reads TGTGCCGGCAGTCGCGACTACTTCTCCTACGAGCAGTACTTC.

This clonotype was recorded many times. V usage is TRBV15 and J usage is TRBJ2-5; TRBD2 matches at 7 bases. CDR1 LNHNV and CDR2 YYDKDF come from the germline V gene (reference sequence). With V trimmed by 8 bases and J by 4 bases, 10 bases remained unmatched. The CDR3 runs 14 residues. CDR3 loop: CATRPMTSRETQYF. The CDR3 region has the DNA TGTGCCACCCGCCCTATGACTAGCAGAGAGACCCAGTACTTC. The full variable domain, rest sourced from reference TRBV15 and TRBJ2-5, is DAMVIQNPRYQVTQFGKPVTLSCSQTLNHNVMYWYQQKSSQAPKLLFHYYDKDFNNEADTPDNFQSRRPNTSFCFLDIRSPGLGDTAMYLCATRPMTSRETQYFGPGTRLLVL.

This clonotype showed up many times. This chain uses TRBV29-1 with TRBJ1-2; tentative D call: TRBD1 (5 bases). Deletions cut 7 bases from V and 1 base from J, with 16 bases between. The CDR3 extends over 14 amino acids. Germline V gene data show CDR1 as SQVTM and CDR2 as ANQGSEA. The CDR3 DNA is TGCAGCGCCCAATTAGCAGGGCGTAACTATGGCTACACCTTC. Amino acids: CSAQLAGRNYGYTF.

The V gene is TRBV29-1, the J gene TRBJ2-7, with D perhaps matching TRBD1 (5 bases). The germline V and J ends were trimmed by 5 bases and 0 bases, with 11 bases remaining between them. This CDR3 region has 13 residues. Germline V gives CDR1 SQVTM, CDR2 ANQGSEA. This CDR3 is CSVKTAPSYEQYF. Here the CDR3 DNA reads TGCAGCGTTAAGACAGCCCCCTCCTACGAGCAGTACTTC.

This clonotype was seen repeatedly, ten times or more. This rearrangement joins TRBV6-1 to TRBJ1-5; 7 bases are shared with TRBD1. J gave up 7 bases and V 5 bases, and 8 bases lay outside the gene matches. Germline V gene lookup returns CDR1 MNHNS and CDR2 SASEGT. The CDR3 totals 14 residues. CDR3 loop: CASSRGQSDQPQHF. The CDR3, as DNA: TGTGCCAGCAGTAGGGGACAGAGTGACCAGCCCCAGCATTTT.

The gene calls are TRBV5-1 and TRBJ2-7, with D unclear. V gave up 6 bases and J gave up 0 bases, with 13 bases separating them. The CDR3 totals 14 residues. Germline V gene sequence: CDR1 SGHRS, CDR2 YFSETQ. This CDR3 is CASTQQTFSYEQYF. As DNA, the CDR3 is TGCGCCAGCACCCAGCAGACCTTCTCCTACGAGCAGTACTTC.

The rearrangement links TRBV4-1 to TRBJ1-1, with 9 bases matching TRBD1. V lost 4 bases, J lost 0 bases, and 9 bases stayed unmatched. Germline-derived CDR1 and CDR2 are MGHRA and YSYEKL. This CDR3 is 17 amino acids long. In nucleotides, the CDR3 is TGCGCCAGCAGCCCACAGGGTACAGGGGGCATGAACACTGAAGCTTTCTTT. Its protein product is CASSPQGTGGMNTEAFF.

This clonotype was counted a few times. This rearrangement joins TRBV27 to TRBJ2-7; the D call may be TRBD1 or TRBD2 (5 bases each). V lost 2 bases and J lost 5, with 13 bases in between. The CDR3 has 14 residues. Germline CDR1 and CDR2: MNHEY and SMNVEV (reference sequence). The chain's CDR3 is CASSLGLGTHEQYF. CDR3 in DNA: TGTGCCAGCAGTTTAGGATTAGGGACCCACGAGCAGTACTTC.

The sample holds a few counts of this clonotype. This chain connects TRBV9 to TRBJ2-1, with 8 bases identical to TRBD2. CDR1 SGDLS and CDR2 YYNGEE come from the germline V gene. Trimming cost V 2 bases and J 2 bases; bases outside gene matches: 6. CDR3 length equals 16 residues. The CDR3, as DNA: TGTGCCAGCAGCGTCGGGGGGGCTCCTACCTACAATGAGCAGTTCTTC. Translating gives CASSVGGAPTYNEQFF.

This clonotype was counted between two and nine times. CDR3 amino acids: CSVDGGGGADPEAFF. CDR3 coding DNA: TGCAGCGTTGACGGGGGTGGTGGGGCGGACCCCGAAGCTTTCTTT. This rearrangement joins TRBV29-1 to TRBJ1-1, with D perhaps matching TRBD1 (5 bases). CDR1 is SQVTM, CDR2 ANQGSEA, per germline. CDR3 length equals 15 residues. V was trimmed by 3 bases and J by 8 bases, leaving 22 bases between them.

This clonotype was found a few times. The rearrangement uses TRBV18 and TRBJ1-2; D unresolved. The V gene lost 0 bases and the J gene lost 4 bases, with 15 bases spanning the gap. Looked up from germline, CDR1 is KGHSH and CDR2 is LQKENI. There are 16 residues in the CDR3. The CDR3 region is CASSPPDSLFFYGYTF. The CDR3 nucleotides are TGTGCCAGCTCACCACCTGATTCTCTGTTCTTCTATGGCTACACCTTC.

The chain couples TRBV29-1 to TRBJ2-7; D is perhaps TRBD1 (7 bases). CDR3 length: 11 residues. Trimming took off 7 bases at V and 3 bases at J, with 10 bases between the two ends. CDR1 and CDR2 (germline): SQVTM, ANQGSEA. The CDR3 nucleotides are TGCAGCGGACAGGGAGGCTACGAGCAGTACTTC. Translating gives CSGQGGYEQYF.

The rearrangement joins TRBV20-1 to TRBJ2-1, with 7 bases identical to TRBD1. The germline V gene has CDR1 DFQATT and CDR2 SNEGSKA (reference sequence). CDR3 size: 14 residues. V was clipped by 6 bases and J by 4 bases; unmatched bases: 9. The CDR3 nucleotides are TGCAGTGCGTCCGGACAGGATGGGTACAATGAGCAGTTCTTC. Protein: CSASGQDGYNEQFF.

V usage is TRBV2 and J usage is TRBJ2-3; D unclear. The CDR3 is 14 amino acids. CDR1 and CDR2 from the germline V gene are SNHLY and FYNNEI. V shed 3 bases and J shed 4 bases, with 11 bases lying between them. The CDR3: CASSDSARADTQYF. The CDR3 region has the DNA TGTGCCAGCAGTGATTCCGCAAGGGCAGATACGCAGTATTTT.

The chain recombines TRBV5-1 with TRBJ2-3; 12 nucleotides line up with TRBD2. Germline trimming cut 4 bases from V and 4 bases from J; bases unmatched to any gene: 7. CDR1 and CDR2 from the germline V gene are SGHRS and YFSETQ. There are 16 residues in the CDR3. The CDR3 DNA reads as TGCGCCAGCAGCCTGAGACTAGCGGGGGTATCAGATACGCAGTATTTT. Its translation: CASSLRLAGVSDTQYF.

This sequence joins TRBV5-1 and TRBJ2-6, with TRBD2 matching 8 bases. V was clipped by 3 bases and J by 2 bases; unmatched bases: 4. From germline, CDR1 is SGHRS and CDR2 YFSETQ. This CDR3 contains 16 residues. This chain's CDR3 is CASSSGGAPGANVLTF. The CDR3 coding sequence is TGCGCCAGCAGCTCCGGGGGGGCTCCTGGGGCCAACGTCCTGACTTTC.